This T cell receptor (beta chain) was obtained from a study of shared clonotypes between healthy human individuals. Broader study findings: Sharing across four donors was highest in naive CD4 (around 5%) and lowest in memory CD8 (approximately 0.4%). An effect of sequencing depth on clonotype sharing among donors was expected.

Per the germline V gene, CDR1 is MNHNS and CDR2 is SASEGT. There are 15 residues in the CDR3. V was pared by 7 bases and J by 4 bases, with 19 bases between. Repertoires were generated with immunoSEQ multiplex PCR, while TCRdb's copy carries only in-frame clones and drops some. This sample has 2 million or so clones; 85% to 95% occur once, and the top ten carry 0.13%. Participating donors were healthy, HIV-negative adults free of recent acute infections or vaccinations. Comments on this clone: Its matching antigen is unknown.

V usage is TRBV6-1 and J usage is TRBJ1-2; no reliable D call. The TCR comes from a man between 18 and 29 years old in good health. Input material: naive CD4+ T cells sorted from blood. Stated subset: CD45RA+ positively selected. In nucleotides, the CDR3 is TGTGCCAGCAAGCCGATACTATTCCAACGCTATGGCTACACCTTC. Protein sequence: CASKPILFQRYGYTF.